Presented here are 5 T cell receptor beta chains from one specimen sequenced in a study of radiation and T cells in renal cell carcinoma. Sequencing used immunoSEQ multiplex PCR; TCRdb keeps in-frame clones, though not all of them. The sample has about 150,000 clones, about 91% seen once. The time point here: blood 2 weeks post-SBRT. Treatment of the sample: 15 Gy SBRT to primary tumor, nephrectomy 4 weeks later. This specimen was blood, taken from a patient whose treatment included radiotherapy and nephrectomy. Receptor source: a woman aged 45-65 years with renal cell carcinoma.

The chain has TRBV9 and TRBJ2-1, with D perhaps assigned TRBD1 or TRBD2 (5 bases each). CDR1 and CDR2 from the germline V gene are SGDLS and YYNGEE. The CDR3 is 14 residues long. The ends were cut back, 4 bases at V and 10 bases at J, with 18 bases in the middle. CDR3 sequence: CASSRRTSVAEQFF. CDR3 sequence (DNA): TGTGCCAGCAGCCGGAGGACATCCGTTGCCGAGCAGTTCTTC.

The gene calls are TRBV19 and TRBJ2-3, with 9 bases identical to TRBD2. CDR1 and CDR2 from the germline V gene are LNHDA and SQIVND (reference sequence). This CDR3 comprises 14 residues. V was clipped by 8 bases and J by 6 bases; unmatched bases: 9. CDR3: CASLPSGVSDTQYF. In DNA form, the CDR3 reads TGTGCCAGTCTGCCTAGCGGGGTTAGTGATACGCAGTATTTT.

The chain uses TRBV19 and TRBJ1-5; the D is unclear. This CDR3 region has 15 residues. Trimming removed 4 bases at V and 0 bases at J, with 10 bases between. CDR1 LNHDA and CDR2 SQIVND come from the germline V gene (reference sequence). For the CDR3, the DNA is TGTGCCAGTAGTACCCAGGCTAATAGCAATCAGCCCCAGCATTTT. Translating it yields CASSTQANSNQPQHF. The full variable domain, rest sourced from reference TRBV19 and TRBJ1-5, is DGGITQSPKYLFRKEGQNVTLSCEQNLNHDAMYWYRQDPGQGLRLIYYSQIVNDFQKGDIAEGYSVSREKKESFPLTVTSAQKNPTAFYLCASSTQANSNQPQHFGDGTRLSIL.

The chain combines TRBV7-8 with TRBJ2-1; D is uncertain. This CDR3 region has 18 residues. Trimming took 5 bases from V and 5 from J, leaving 25 bases between them. Germline CDR1 is SGHVS and CDR2 is FQNEAQ. Written as DNA, the CDR3 is TGTGCCAGCAGCGATTCGGGTCGCGTGGCCATCTTGGACAATGAGCAGTTCTTC. It translates to CASSDSGRVAILDNEQFF. Full variable domain (remainder filled in from reference TRBV7-8 and TRBJ2-1): GAGVSQSPRYKVAKRGQDVALRCDPISGHVSLFWYQQALGQGPEFLTYFQNEAQLDKSGLPSDRFFAERPEGSVSTLKIQRTQQEDSAVYLCASSDSGRVAILDNEQFFGPGTRLTVL.

The chain employs TRBV7-2 and TRBJ1-1, with TRBD1 as a possible D gene (6 bases). This CDR3 has 14 residues. Trimming removed 2 bases at V and 4 bases at J, with 11 bases between. CDR1 is SGHTA, CDR2 FQGNSA, per germline. Here the CDR3 DNA reads TGTGCCAGCAGCTTATTCGGGGGGCGCACTGAAGCTTTCTTT. It translates to CASSLFGGRTEAFF. Supplemented by reference TRBV7-2 and TRBJ1-1, the full variable domain reads GAGVSQSPSNKVTEKGKDVELRCDPISGHTALYWYRQSLGQGLEFLIYFQGNSAPDKSGLPSDRFSAERTGGSVSTLTIQRTQQEDSAVYLCASSLFGGRTEAFFGQGTRLTVV.